Below are 29 T cell receptor beta chains sequenced from a single sample in a study of CD8+CD57+ T cells in acquired aplastic anemia. Flow cytometry had shown expanded CD8+CD57+ cells in the patients chosen for sequencing. The template for TCR beta VDJ and CDR3 sequence profiling was genomic DNA. From the reads, TCRdb called clonotypes with MiXCR, one entry per CDR3 protein. This table holds roughly 170,000 distinct CDR3 sequences, around 50% found once. Sequencing used sorted CD4+, CD8+, or CD8+CD57+ T cells (not recorded which) from PBMCs. All receptors derive from a human donor with aplastic anemia.

With respect to this clonotype: Possible read error: a much larger clone is one base away. The V gene is TRBV5-4, the J gene TRBJ1-2, with 7 bases that match TRBD1. This CDR3 contains 13 residues. The trim removed 5 bases at V and 6 bases at J, leaving 7 bases unmatched. CDR1 is SGHNT and CDR2 is YYREEE in the germline V gene (reference sequence). The CDR3 region has the DNA TGTGCCAGCAGTTTACAGGGGATAGATGGCTACACCTTC. This encodes CASSLQGIDGYTF.

This clonotype was counted many times. The chain joins TRBV11-2 to TRBJ1-1, with D possibly being TRBD1 (6 bases). The germline gives CDR1 SGHAT, CDR2 FQNNGV. This CDR3 spans 14 amino acids. V lost 3 bases to trimming and J lost 2 bases, with 10 bases between them. The CDR3 nucleotides are TGTGCCAGCAGCTTGACCGGGGGCAACACTGAAGCTTTCTTT. This sequence encodes CASSLTGGNTEAFF.

The chain joins TRBV3-1 to TRBJ2-5; 8 nucleotides match TRBD2. Germline trimming cut 4 bases from V and 5 bases from J; bases unmatched to any gene: 6. There are 14 residues in the CDR3. Germline assignment: CDR1 LGHDT and CDR2 YNNKEL (reference sequence). The CDR3 nucleotides are TGTGCCAGCAGCCGGACTAGCTCGGGGGAGACCCAGTACTTC. Residues: CASSRTSSGETQYF.

The chain links TRBV11-1 to TRBJ2-2; 16 nucleotides agree with TRBD2. The J segment lost 5 bases and the V segment lost 5 bases, leaving 11 bases of the junction unmatched. The germline V gene has CDR1 SGHAT and CDR2 FQDESV (reference sequence). The CDR3 is 19 amino acids. This chain's CDR3 is CASSTGLAGGPRRTGELFF. The CDR3 DNA reads TGTGCCAGCAGCACGGGACTAGCGGGAGGGCCCCGGCGGACCGGGGAGCTGTTTTTT.

This clonotype was seen at least ten times. The chain employs TRBV19 and TRBJ1-2; TRBD1 might be the D (6 bases). V gave up 7 bases and J gave up 0 bases, with 12 bases separating them. Germline V gives CDR1 LNHDA, CDR2 SQIVND (reference sequence). The CDR3 consists of 14 residues. In nucleotides, the CDR3 is TGTGCCAGTACCACGGACAGCACTAACTATGGCTACACCTTC. Its protein product is CASTTDSTNYGYTF.

V and J are TRBV7-2 and TRBJ2-1; 8 nucleotides align to TRBD2. Germline CDR1 SGHTA, CDR2 FQGNSA. The ends lost 5 bases at V and 7 bases at J; junction bases unmatched: 10. The length of the CDR3 is 15 residues. CDR3 nucleotide sequence: TGTGCCAGCAGCACCCCAGCGGGGGTAAGGAATGAGCAGTTCTTC. It yields the protein CASSTPAGVRNEQFF.

This clonotype was recorded once. The V call is TRBV4-3, the J call TRBJ2-3; 12 bases are shared with TRBD2. With V trimmed by 4 bases and J by 0 bases, 2 bases remained unmatched. The germline gives CDR1 LGHNA, CDR2 YSLEER. The CDR3 loop spans 16 amino acids. CDR3 residues: CASSRLAGESTDTQYF. The CDR3 nucleotides are TGCGCCAGCAGCCGACTAGCGGGGGAAAGCACAGATACGCAGTATTTT.

The rearrangement links TRBV19 to TRBJ1-6; 9 positions agree with TRBD1. In germline, CDR1 is LNHDA, CDR2 SQIVND (reference sequence). Germline trimming cut 4 bases from V and 3 bases from J; bases unmatched to any gene: 7. This CDR3 has 17 amino acids. The CDR3: CASSRDREVYYNSPLHF. The CDR3 DNA follows: TGTGCCAGTAGTAGGGACAGGGAAGTTTACTATAATTCACCCCTCCACTTT.

The V gene is TRBV4-2, the J gene TRBJ2-3; 10 positions agree with TRBD2. Per the germline V gene, CDR1 is LGHNA and CDR2 is YNFKEQ. This CDR3 has 18 residues. J was trimmed by 5 bases and V by 0 bases; bases with no gene match: 11. The CDR3 sequence is CASSQEVASGGRGDTQYF. The CDR3 DNA reads as TGTGCCAGCAGCCAAGAGGTGGCTAGCGGGGGCAGGGGAGATACGCAGTATTTT.

Regarding this clonotype: Being one base from a much bigger clone, this may be a read error. This sequence joins TRBV5-8 and TRBJ2-3; weak D call: TRBD1 (5 bases). This CDR3 spans 14 amino acids. Germline V gene sequence: CDR1 SGHTS, CDR2 YDEGEE. The V end was cut by 1 base, the J end by 4 bases, with 10 bases between. This CDR3 is CASSLFRVADTQYF. The CDR3 DNA follows: TGTGCCAGCAGCTTGTTCAGGGTCGCAGATACGCAGTATTTT.

This chain connects TRBV7-2 to TRBJ2-7; the D is unclear. V dropped 4 bases and J dropped 0 bases, with 10 bases sitting between them. Germline loops: CDR1 SGHTA, CDR2 FQGNSA. The CDR3 is made up of 14 amino acids. CDR3 sequence: CASSYEPSSYEQYF. The CDR3 DNA follows: TGTGCCAGCAGCTACGAACCAAGCTCCTACGAGCAGTACTTC.

This chain uses TRBV11-2 with TRBJ1-6, with 7 nucleotides matching TRBD1. The CDR3 contains 19 residues. Germline trimming cut 4 bases from V and 0 bases from J; bases unmatched to any gene: 12. Germline values: CDR1 SGHAT, CDR2 FQNNGV. The CDR3 here is CASSYPTGLPSSYNSPLHF. CDR3 DNA sequence: TGTGCCAGCAGCTACCCGACAGGGCTCCCGAGCTCCTATAATTCACCCCTCCACTTT.

The rearrangement joins TRBV7-9 to TRBJ2-7, with D possibly TRBD2 on 5 matching bases. The V end lost 5 bases, the J end lost 2 bases, and 10 bases lay between the germline ends. CDR3 length equals 13 residues. Germline V gene lookup returns CDR1 SEHNR and CDR2 FQNEAQ (reference sequence). This CDR3 reads CASSPLATYEQYF. The CDR3 DNA reads TGTGCCAGCAGCCCCCTAGCAACCTACGAGCAGTACTTC.

The chain employs TRBV20-1 and TRBJ1-1; 10 bases map to TRBD1. Trimming took 5 bases from V and 4 from J; bases not matched to a gene: 10. The CDR3 runs to 15 residues. The germline gives CDR1 DFQATT, CDR2 SNEGSKA (reference sequence). Here the CDR3 reads CSAPGTGVGTTEAFF. As DNA, the CDR3 is TGCAGTGCTCCCGGGACAGGGGTGGGGACCACTGAAGCTTTCTTT.

The gene calls are TRBV27 and TRBJ2-7; 13 positions match TRBD2. Germline V gene data show CDR1 as MNHEY and CDR2 as SMNVEV (reference sequence). This CDR3 is built from 16 residues. Trimming cost V 3 bases and J 0 bases; bases outside gene matches: 2. The DNA of the CDR3 is TGTGCCAGCAGTTTCCGACTAGCGGGGGGCTCCTACGAGCAGTACTTC. Its translation: CASSFRLAGGSYEQYF.

This clonotype has only a few counts. This may arise from a read error, as a much more abundant clone is one base away. CDR3 DNA: TGTGCCAGCAGGTCCGGGACTCGAGTCGCCGGGGAGCTGTTTTTT. Protein: CASRSGTRVAGELFF. The rearrangement joins TRBV2 to TRBJ2-2; D may be TRBD2 (6 bases). The CDR3 is made up of 15 amino acids. Germline V lookup: CDR1 SNHLY, CDR2 FYNNEI. V dropped 6 bases and J dropped 6 bases, with 17 bases sitting between them.

This chain uses TRBV19 with TRBJ2-7; D not certain. V lost 3 bases and J lost 0, with 12 bases in between. Germline assignment: CDR1 LNHDA and CDR2 SQIVND (reference sequence). The CDR3 consists of 15 residues. CDR3 residues: CASSIGSEISYEQYF. DNA for the CDR3: TGTGCCAGTAGTATTGGTTCAGAAATCTCCTACGAGCAGTACTTC.

The chain combines TRBV10-3 with TRBJ2-1; 9 nucleotides line up with TRBD2. This CDR3 is 16 amino acids long. Germline CDR1 reads ENHRY; CDR2 reads SYGVKD. The V and J ends lost 4 bases and 6 bases, in that order; junction bases with no gene match: 10. The CDR3 region is CAISATAGGTPNEQFF. Here the CDR3 DNA reads TGTGCCATCAGTGCCACGGCGGGAGGGACACCCAATGAGCAGTTCTTC.

This clonotype was found many times. The V gene is TRBV11-2, the J gene TRBJ2-3; D unclear. The CDR3 extends over 17 amino acids. CDR1 SGHAT and CDR2 FQNNGV come from the germline V gene. Trimming removed 1 base from V and 1 base from J, with 15 bases in between. The CDR3 nucleotides read TGTGCCAGCAGCTTAGGGGTGTCAACCGGTGGCACAGATACGCAGTATTTT. As protein: CASSLGVSTGGTDTQYF.

The chain is built from TRBV19 and TRBJ2-2; TRBD1 aligns across 11 bases. Germline V gene sequence: CDR1 LNHDA, CDR2 SQIVND (reference sequence). The length of the CDR3 is 15 residues. V gave up 9 bases and J gave up 5 bases; unmatched junction bases: 8. The CDR3, as DNA: TGTGCCAGCGCCTCCCGGGACAGGGGGACCGGGGAGCTGTTTTTT. The encoded protein is CASASRDRGTGELFF.

The chain uses TRBV24-1 and TRBJ2-3, with 9 bases that match TRBD1. The V gene end was trimmed by 3 bases and the J gene end by 2 bases; junction bases not matched to a gene: 5. Germline assignment: CDR1 KGHDR and CDR2 SFDVKD. The CDR3 totals 16 residues. The CDR3 DNA reads TGTGCCACCAGTGATGTGGACAGGGGCTACACAGATACGCAGTATTTT. Protein sequence: CATSDVDRGYTDTQYF.

This CDR3 is CAISDRTGENTEAFF. The CDR3 DNA reads as TGTGCCATCAGTGACAGGACAGGGGAAAACACTGAAGCTTTCTTT. The V and J genes are TRBV10-3 and TRBJ1-1, with 9 bases lining up with TRBD1. Germline loops: CDR1 ENHRY, CDR2 SYGVKD. After removal of 3 bases from V and 2 bases from J, the junction contained 4 bases not matched to a gene. The CDR3 has 15 amino acids.

This clonotype was seen more than once but under ten times. The chain joins TRBV7-8 to TRBJ2-5; unclear D gene. Trimming took off 3 bases at V and 4 bases at J, with 9 bases between the two ends. The CDR3 runs 13 residues. Germline V gives CDR1 SGHVS, CDR2 FQNEAQ. The chain's CDR3 is CASSFWGRETQYF. In DNA, the CDR3 is TGTGCCAGCAGCTTTTGGGGTAGAGAGACCCAGTACTTC. The complete variable domain, with remaining parts taken from reference TRBV7-8 and TRBJ2-5, reads GAGVSQSPRYKVAKRGQDVALRCDPISGHVSLFWYQQALGQGPEFLTYFQNEAQLDKSGLPSDRFFAERPEGSVSTLKIQRTQQEDSAVYLCASSFWGRETQYFGPGTRLLVL.

The gene calls are TRBV11-1 and TRBJ1-2; D may be TRBD1 (5 bases). Trimming removed 4 bases from V and 5 bases from J, with 20 bases in between. CDR3 length: 16 residues. The germline V gene encodes CDR1 SGHAT and CDR2 FQDESV (reference sequence). The CDR3 loop reads CASSSFQGSPYYGYTF. For the CDR3, the DNA is TGTGCCAGCAGCTCATTCCAGGGATCTCCCTATTATGGCTACACCTTC.

The chain links TRBV11-1 to TRBJ2-7; D may be TRBD1 or TRBD2 (7 bases each). The CDR3 is 17 residues long. Trimming cost V 9 bases and J 0 bases, with 24 bases left between them. Germline V lookup: CDR1 SGHAT, CDR2 FQDESV (reference sequence). Here the CDR3 DNA reads TGTGCCAGTAGTATTGACGGGGAGGGGGCGAGCTCCTACGAGCAGTACTTC. It is translated as CASSIDGEGASSYEQYF.

The rearrangement joins TRBV29-1 to TRBJ1-4; D ambiguous. The CDR3 length is 12 residues. The germline gives CDR1 SQVTM, CDR2 ANQGSEA. Trimming took 1 base from V and 3 from J, leaving 3 bases between them. CDR3 sequence (DNA): TGCAGCGTTGAAGCACCTAATGAAAAACTGTTTTTT. As protein: CSVEAPNEKLFF.

This clonotype showed up many times. This chain uses TRBV12-5 with TRBJ1-6; tentative D call: TRBD1 (6 bases). The CDR3 length is 17 residues. V lost 0 bases, J lost 0 bases, and 9 bases lay in between. Germline V CDR1 and CDR2: LGHNT, FRNRAP. CDR3 in DNA: TGTGCTAGTGGTTTGGTACAGGGCAGCTCCTATAATTCACCCCTCCACTTT. This gives the protein CASGLVQGSSYNSPLHF.

There are many counts of this clonotype. This chain joins TRBV7-2 and TRBJ1-3; the match to TRBD1 covers 10 bases. This CDR3 spans 15 amino acids. J was trimmed by 8 bases and V by 5 bases; bases with no gene match: 9. Germline values: CDR1 SGHTA, CDR2 FQGNSA. The CDR3 region is CASSGGQGEWDTIYF. DNA of the CDR3: TGTGCCAGCAGCGGCGGACAGGGGGAATGGGACACCATATATTTT.

Many counts were recorded for this clonotype. The chain employs TRBV9 and TRBJ1-2; TRBD1 aligns across 7 bases. J gave up 6 bases and V 6 bases, and 8 bases lay outside the gene matches. The V gene's germline CDR1 is SGDLS and CDR2 YYNGEE. This CDR3 comprises 13 residues. DNA for the CDR3: TGTGCCAGCACCCTAGACAGGGCGAATGGCTACACCTTC. Translation: CASTLDRANGYTF. Full variable domain (missing parts from reference TRBV9 and TRBJ1-2): DSGVTQTPKHLITATGQRVTLRCSPRSGDLSVYWYQQSLDQGLQFLIQYYNGEERAKGNILERFSAQQFPDLHSELNLSSLELGDSALYFCASTLDRANGYTFGSGTRLTVV.